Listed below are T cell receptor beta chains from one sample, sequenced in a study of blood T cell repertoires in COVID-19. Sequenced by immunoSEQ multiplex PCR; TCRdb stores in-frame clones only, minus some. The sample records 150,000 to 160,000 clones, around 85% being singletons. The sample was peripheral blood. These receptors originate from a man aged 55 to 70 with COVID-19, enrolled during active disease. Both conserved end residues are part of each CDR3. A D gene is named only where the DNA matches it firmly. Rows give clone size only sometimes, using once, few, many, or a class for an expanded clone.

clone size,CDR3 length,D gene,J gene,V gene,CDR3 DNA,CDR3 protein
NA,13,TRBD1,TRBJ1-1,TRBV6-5,TGTGCCAGCAGCCAAACATGGGACAGCGAAGCTTTCTTT,CASSQTWDSEAFF
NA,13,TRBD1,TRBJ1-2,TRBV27,TGTGCCAGCAGAGGGACAGAATTTTATGGCTACACCTTC,CASRGTEFYGYTF
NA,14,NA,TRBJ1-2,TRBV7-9,TGTGCCAGCAGCCCCGGAGGGCAGATTCATGGCTACACCTTC,CASSPGGQIHGYTF
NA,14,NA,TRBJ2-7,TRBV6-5,TGTGCCAGCAGTTACTTAGGGGTCGGTAACGAGCAGTACTTC,CASSYLGVGNEQYF
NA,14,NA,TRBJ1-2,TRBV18,TGTGCCAGCTCACCACCCCAGACTCAGGGGGGCTACACCTTC,CASSPPQTQGGYTF
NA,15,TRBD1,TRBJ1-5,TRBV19,TGTGCCAGCACCACAGGGGCCCGGTCCCTACAGCCCCAGCATTTT,CASTTGARSLQPQHF
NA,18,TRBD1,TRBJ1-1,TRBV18,TGTGCCAGCTCACCACCGGGGGACAGCGGCTCCATGAACACTGAAGCTTTCTTT,CASSPPGDSGSMNTEAFF
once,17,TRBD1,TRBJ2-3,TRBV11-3,TGTGCCAGCAGCTTAGGCAGGGTACAGGGGAACACAGATACGCAGTATTTT,CASSLGRVQGNTDTQYF
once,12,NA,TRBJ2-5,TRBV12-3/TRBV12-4,TGTGCCAGCAGCTGGACAGCAGAGACCCAGTACTTC,CASSWTAETQYF
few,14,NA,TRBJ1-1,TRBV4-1,TGCGCCAGCAGCCAAGATACAACAGGGACTGAAGCTTTCTTT,CASSQDTTGTEAFF